This T cell receptor (beta chain) was sequenced for a study of CD8 T cells in Susac syndrome. Turning to the study itself: Within the sequenced Susac syndrome patient group, six exhibited active disease and roughly 8 were in remission.

Trimming stripped 0 bases from V and 12 bases from J, with 9 bases between. Looked up from germline, CDR1 is LNHNV and CDR2 is YYDKDF (reference sequence). The CDR3 sequence is 12 residues long. After extraction with the RNeasy kit, about 0.5 to 1 ug of the RNA was reverse transcribed using random hexamers. TCR beta CDR3 was amplified by immunoSEQ multiplex PCR. This amplification extended across 54 Vbeta and 13 Jbeta segments. From the immunoSEQ multiplex PCR reads, TCRdb called clonotypes with MiXCR, one entry per CDR3 protein. The sample holds over 140,000 distinct CDR3 sequences; around 93% are singletons and the top ten take 0.13% to 0.15%. The authors carried out high-throughput sequencing of TCR beta. They applied it to CD8+ and CD4+ T cells obtained from blood. Isolation of CD8+ and CD4+ T cells was performed negatively, whereas enrichment of TEMRA cells was done by FACS.

Sequencing used CD4+ T cells from PBMCs. V gene TRBV15 combines with J gene TRBJ2-1; TRBD2 is a possible D gene (6 bases). The sequence derives from a human donor with Susac syndrome. This chain's CDR3 is CATSRDGTLQFF. For the CDR3, the DNA is TGTGCCACCAGCAGAGACGGGACTTTGCAGTTCTTC.